Presented here are 25 T cell receptor beta chains from one specimen sequenced in a study of shared clonotypes between healthy human individuals. Here immunoSEQ multiplex PCR was the method, and the copy in TCRdb shows in-frame clones only, minus some. The sample lists 2 million to 2.5 million clones; roughly 93% were seen once. Sequenced input: naive CD4+ T cells from PBMCs. Subset specified: CD45RA+ positively selected. These receptors all stem from a man aged 18 to 29 in good health. Some clones in this sample may be carry-over from other donors' samples.

The J gene is TRBJ2-1, the V gene TRBV5-1; 7 nucleotides line up with TRBD2. The CDR3 totals 15 residues. In germline, CDR1 is SGHRS, CDR2 YFSETQ. The trim removed 0 bases at V and 4 bases at J, leaving 4 bases unmatched. The DNA for the CDR3 is TGCGCCAGCAGCTTGGAACTAGCGAGGTACAATGAGCAGTTCTTC. This translates into CASSLELARYNEQFF.

In nucleotides, the CDR3 is TGTGCCAGTCCGGACAGGGACACATCCTACGAGCAGTACTTC. The encoded protein is CASPDRDTSYEQYF. The chain links TRBV6-4 to TRBJ2-7; 8 bases align to TRBD1. The CDR3 runs 14 residues. V lost 9 bases, J lost 1 base, and 8 bases stayed unmatched. CDR1 MRHNA and CDR2 SNTAGT come from the germline V gene.

The chain links TRBV10-3 to TRBJ2-2; 8 nucleotides align to TRBD2. Germline V gene data show CDR1 as ENHRY and CDR2 as SYGVKD. The CDR3 contains 18 residues. Trimming took 0 bases from V and 3 from J; bases not matched to a gene: 9. CDR3 region: CAISESIPGGLDTGELFF. The CDR3 DNA is TGTGCCATCAGTGAGTCGATTCCGGGGGGGCTGGACACCGGGGAGCTGTTTTTT.

The rearrangement links TRBV7-2 to TRBJ1-5; no firm D call. The CDR3 has 15 residues. CDR1 SGHTA and CDR2 FQGNSA come from the germline V gene. V shed 1 base and J shed 0 bases, with 7 bases lying between them. CDR3: CASSLGLYSNQPQHF. CDR3 coding DNA: TGTGCCAGCAGCTTAGGCCTTTATAGCAATCAGCCCCAGCATTTT.

V is TRBV30 and J is TRBJ2-7; D might be TRBD2 (6 bases). Germline V gene lookup returns CDR1 GTSNPN and CDR2 SVGIG (reference sequence). The ends were cut back, 7 bases at V and 3 bases at J, with 16 bases in the middle. The CDR3 is 13 residues long. CDR3 in amino acids: CALERGTDYEQYF. The CDR3 nucleotides read TGTGCCTTAGAACGGGGGACGGACTACGAGCAGTACTTC.

Worth noting for this clone: This sample includes further DNA sequences coding for the same CDR3. This chain connects TRBV28 to TRBJ1-2; D is unresolved. There are 12 residues in the CDR3. Trimming took off 2 bases at V and 4 bases at J, with 5 bases between the two ends. Germline V gene sequence: CDR1 MDHEN, CDR2 SYDVKM. The CDR3 is CASSLTAYGYTF. Written as DNA, the CDR3 is TGTGCCAGCAGTTTAACCGCCTATGGCTACACCTTC.

CDR3: CASSLDGGLETDTQYF. The CDR3 nucleotides read TGTGCCAGCAGCTTGGACGGCGGACTAGAAACAGATACGCAGTATTTT. This chain connects TRBV5-4 to TRBJ2-3, with 7 nucleotides matching TRBD2. The CDR3 sequence is 16 residues long. With V trimmed by 0 bases and J by 3 bases, 7 bases remained unmatched. CDR1 is SGHNT, CDR2 YYREEE, per germline (reference sequence).

The V gene is TRBV18, the J gene TRBJ1-1; possible D gene TRBD1, 5 bases. Trimming removed 3 bases from V and 3 bases from J, with 17 bases in between. The CDR3 is made up of 16 amino acids. Per germline, CDR1 KGHSH and CDR2 LQKENI. The CDR3 is CASSPLTKQADTEAFF. CDR3 nucleotide sequence: TGTGCCAGCTCACCCCTTACAAAACAGGCGGACACTGAAGCTTTCTTT.

J is TRBJ2-2 and V is TRBV5-8, with D uncertain. The length of the CDR3 is 14 residues. V shed 0 bases and J shed 3 bases, with 6 bases lying between them. Per the germline V gene, CDR1 is SGHTS and CDR2 is YDEGEE. DNA for the CDR3: TGTGCCAGCAGCTTGGGATGGGACACCGGGGAGCTGTTTTTT. This translates into CASSLGWDTGELFF.

The gene calls are TRBV10-3 and TRBJ1-1; possible D gene TRBD1, 6 bases. V gave up 6 bases and J gave up 1 base, with 15 bases separating them. The CDR3 has 15 residues. The germline V gene encodes CDR1 ENHRY and CDR2 SYGVKD. The CDR3 DNA reads TGTGCCATCAGCTTCAGACAGGAGCAGAACACTGAAGCTTTCTTT. Translated: CAISFRQEQNTEAFF.

The CDR3 coding sequence is TGTGCCTGGAGAAGCCCTCTCAGGGGACCCCTCTACGAGCAGTACTTC. Encoded protein: CAWRSPLRGPLYEQYF. This chain uses TRBV30 with TRBJ2-7, with TRBD1 as a possible D gene (6 bases). The CDR3 contains 16 residues. Germline V gives CDR1 GTSNPN, CDR2 SVGIG (reference sequence). V gave up 3 bases and J gave up 3 bases, with 21 bases separating them.

This chain joins TRBV10-3 and TRBJ1-1, with 7 bases matching TRBD1. The ends lost 5 bases at V and 1 base at J; junction bases unmatched: 4. Germline V lookup: CDR1 ENHRY, CDR2 SYGVKD. The CDR3 has 14 amino acids. CDR3 DNA sequence: TGTGCCATCAGTTTCCGGGACAGGAACACTGAAGCTTTCTTT. This encodes CAISFRDRNTEAFF.

The chain carries TRBV19 and TRBJ1-2; D is uncertain. Trimming removed 5 bases at V and 8 bases at J, with 18 bases between. The length of the CDR3 is 14 residues. CDR1 is LNHDA, CDR2 SQIVND, per germline (reference sequence). DNA for the CDR3: TGTGCCAGTAGTCTTTCCGACACGTCCGGCGGCTACACCTTC. It is translated as CASSLSDTSGGYTF.

The genes are TRBV5-6 and TRBJ2-6; D uncertain. The CDR3 covers 18 residues. Germline values: CDR1 SGHDT, CDR2 YYEEEE. Trimming removed 3 bases at V and 0 bases at J, with 16 bases between. The CDR3 coding sequence is TGTGCCAGCAGCTATATGATCAAAAAGGGCTCTGGGGCCAACGTCCTGACTTTC. Amino acid sequence: CASSYMIKKGSGANVLTF.

The chain combines TRBV2 with TRBJ2-1, with unresolved D. The CDR3 spans 14 residues. In germline, CDR1 is SNHLY, CDR2 FYNNEI. Trimming left V 6 bases short and J 0 bases short, with 9 bases between. CDR3 amino acids: CASRGRSSYNEQFF. CDR3 bases: TGTGCCAGCAGGGGCAGGAGCTCCTACAATGAGCAGTTCTTC.

J is TRBJ2-7 and V is TRBV5-1; unclear D gene. Germline CDR1 reads SGHRS; CDR2 reads YFSETQ. Trimming took 0 bases from V and 6 from J, leaving 13 bases between them. This CDR3 spans 14 amino acids. Here the CDR3 DNA reads TGCGCCAGCAGCTTGGGTTTTGGGGAAACCGAGCAGTACTTC. Amino acid sequence: CASSLGFGETEQYF.

In the case of this clone: The sample holds other DNA sequences that translate to the same CDR3. The rearrangement links TRBV5-1 to TRBJ2-1; unclear D gene. The germline V gene encodes CDR1 SGHRS and CDR2 YFSETQ. The CDR3 totals 13 residues. The V gene lost 1 base and the J gene lost 9 bases, with 11 bases spanning the gap. DNA for the CDR3: TGCGCCAGCAGCTTGATTGCCGGCGGTGAGCAGTTCTTC. This sequence encodes CASSLIAGGEQFF.

As concerns this clone: The sample has other DNA sequences that encode this CDR3 too. The chain links TRBV6-6 to TRBJ1-5; D not resolved. Germline V gene lookup returns CDR1 MNHNY and CDR2 SVGAGI (reference sequence). Trimming took off 6 bases at V and 2 bases at J, with 5 bases between the two ends. The CDR3 extends over 12 amino acids. CDR3 sequence: CASREGNQPQHF. Written as DNA, the CDR3 is TGTGCCAGCAGAGAAGGCAATCAGCCCCAGCATTTT.

The J gene is TRBJ1-1, the V gene TRBV10-1; no clear D. CDR1 is WNHNN and CDR2 is SYGVQD in the germline V gene (reference sequence). The CDR3 consists of 14 residues. Between the trimmed V and J ends, which lost 3 bases and 2 bases, there was a span of 10 bases. The CDR3 region is CASSDTVPNTEAFF. The CDR3 coding sequence is TGCGCCAGCAGTGATACAGTACCTAACACTGAAGCTTTCTTT.

The rearrangement links TRBV7-3 to TRBJ2-5; D is possibly TRBD1 or TRBD2 (7 bases each). Germline V gives CDR1 SGHTA, CDR2 FQGTGA. This CDR3 contains 13 residues. Trimming pared 6 bases from V and 6 bases from J, leaving 14 bases between. CDR3 sequence (DNA): TGTGCCAGCAGTCAAGGGAGGGGGCAGACCCAGTACTTC. It is translated as CASSQGRGQTQYF.

The chain employs TRBV29-1 and TRBJ1-1; a weak D match, TRBD1 (5 bases). Germline values: CDR1 SQVTM, CDR2 ANQGSEA. Trimming shortened V by 6 bases and J by 7 bases, and 12 bases separated the two germline ends. The CDR3 spans 11 residues. DNA for the CDR3: TGCAGCGTGGCCCCGGGGGTTGAAGCTTTCTTT. Its translation: CSVAPGVEAFF.

This chain joins TRBV7-3 and TRBJ1-4, with 10 bases matching TRBD1. Germline CDR1 is SGHTA and CDR2 is FQGTGA. Trimming at V came to 5 bases and at J to 2 bases, leaving 2 bases not matched to a gene. This CDR3 is built from 15 residues. This CDR3 is CASSLTGGTNEKLFF. DNA of the CDR3: TGTGCCAGCAGCCTGACAGGGGGCACTAATGAAAAACTGTTTTTT.

This rearrangement joins TRBV19 to TRBJ2-3, with TRBD2 as a possible D gene (6 bases). The V gene's germline CDR1 is LNHDA and CDR2 SQIVND (reference sequence). This CDR3 comprises 15 residues. V was shortened by 1 base and J by 11 bases, with 19 bases between the two germline ends. DNA for the CDR3: TGTGCCAGTAGTATAGGGGGTAGCGGCCCGTTGAGGCAGTATTTT. Protein sequence: CASSIGGSGPLRQYF. The full variable domain, in which reference TRBV19 and TRBJ2-3 provide the parts outside the CDR3, is DGGITQSPKYLFRKEGQNVTLSCEQNLNHDAMYWYRQDPGQGLRLIYYSQIVNDFQKGDIAEGYSVSREKKESFPLTVTSAQKNPTAFYLCASSIGGSGPLRQYFGPGTRLTVL.

This chain connects TRBV25-1 to TRBJ2-3; 7 bases fit TRBD2. This CDR3 region has 17 residues. V trimming: 2 bases; J trimming: 4 bases; junction bases outside the gene matches: 12. In germline, CDR1 is MGHDK, CDR2 SYGVNS. CDR3 loop: CASSEGGRGVVADTQYF. CDR3 sequence (DNA): TGTGCCAGCAGTGAAGGGGGTCGGGGGGTCGTAGCAGATACGCAGTATTTT.

The chain employs TRBV16 and TRBJ1-2; maybe TRBD1 (5 bases). This CDR3 comprises 17 residues. Germline V gene data show CDR1 as KGHSY and CDR2 as FQNENV. The V end was cut by 0 bases, the J end by 4 bases, with 18 bases between. CDR3 loop: CASSQSGLGQGIYGYTF. Written as DNA, the CDR3 is TGTGCCAGCAGCCAATCAGGTTTGGGCCAGGGCATCTATGGCTACACCTTC.